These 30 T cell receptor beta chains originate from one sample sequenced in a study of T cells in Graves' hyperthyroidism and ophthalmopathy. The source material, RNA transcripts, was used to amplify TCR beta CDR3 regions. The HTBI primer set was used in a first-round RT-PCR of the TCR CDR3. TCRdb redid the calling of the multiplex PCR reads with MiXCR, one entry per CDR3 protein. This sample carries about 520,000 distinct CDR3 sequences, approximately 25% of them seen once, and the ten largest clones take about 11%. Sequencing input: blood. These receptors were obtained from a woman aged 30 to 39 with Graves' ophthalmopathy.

CDR3 in DNA: TGTGCCAGCAGTTACGGAGGCTTCTCCTACAATGAGCAGTTCTTC. Protein sequence: CASSYGGFSYNEQFF. The gene calls are TRBV6-5 and TRBJ2-1, with D possibly being TRBD2 (5 bases). Germline-derived CDR1 and CDR2 are MNHEY and SVGAGI. The CDR3 totals 15 residues. The V end lost 2 bases, the J end lost 0 bases, and 8 bases lay between the germline ends.

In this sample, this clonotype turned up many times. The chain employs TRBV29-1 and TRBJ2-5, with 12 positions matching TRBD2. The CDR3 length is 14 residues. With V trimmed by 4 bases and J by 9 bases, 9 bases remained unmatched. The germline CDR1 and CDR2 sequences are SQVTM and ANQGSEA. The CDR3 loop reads CSVGGLAGTGAQYF. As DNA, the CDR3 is TGCAGCGTTGGAGGACTAGCGGGGACGGGGGCCCAGTACTTC.

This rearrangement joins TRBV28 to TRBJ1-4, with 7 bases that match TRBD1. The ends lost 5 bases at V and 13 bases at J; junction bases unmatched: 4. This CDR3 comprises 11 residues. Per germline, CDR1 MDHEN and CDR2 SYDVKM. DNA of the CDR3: TGTGCCAGCAGTCGCGGACAGGTACTGTTTTTT. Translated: CASSRGQVLFF.

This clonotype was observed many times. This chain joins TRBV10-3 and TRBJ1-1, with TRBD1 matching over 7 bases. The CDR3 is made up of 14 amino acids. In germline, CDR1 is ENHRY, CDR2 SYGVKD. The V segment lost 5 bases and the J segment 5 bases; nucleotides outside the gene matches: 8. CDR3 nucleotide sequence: TGTGCCATCAGTTTACAGGGGAGAGAGACTGAAGCTTTCTTT. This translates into CAISLQGRETEAFF.

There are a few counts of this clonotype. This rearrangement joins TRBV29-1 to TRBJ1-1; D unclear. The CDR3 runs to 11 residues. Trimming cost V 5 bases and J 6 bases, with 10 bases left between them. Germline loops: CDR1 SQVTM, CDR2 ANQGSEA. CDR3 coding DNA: TGCAGCGTTAAGAAAGTCGCTGAAGCTTTCTTT. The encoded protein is CSVKKVAEAFF.

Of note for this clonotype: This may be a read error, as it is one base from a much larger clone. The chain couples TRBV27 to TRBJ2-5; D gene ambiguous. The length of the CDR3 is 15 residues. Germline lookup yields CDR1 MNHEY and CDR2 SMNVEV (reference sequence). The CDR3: CASSPGWHLQEIQYF. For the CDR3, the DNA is TGTGCCAGCAGCCCCGGGTGGCACCTTCAAGAGATCCAGTACTTC.

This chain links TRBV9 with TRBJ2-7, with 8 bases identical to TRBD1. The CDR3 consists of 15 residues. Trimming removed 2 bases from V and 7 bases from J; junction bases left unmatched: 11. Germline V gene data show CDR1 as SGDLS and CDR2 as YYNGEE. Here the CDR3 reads CASSVEGRGQGEQYV. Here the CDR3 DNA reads TGTGCCAGCAGCGTGGAGGGCAGGGGGCAGGGGGAGCAGTACGTC.

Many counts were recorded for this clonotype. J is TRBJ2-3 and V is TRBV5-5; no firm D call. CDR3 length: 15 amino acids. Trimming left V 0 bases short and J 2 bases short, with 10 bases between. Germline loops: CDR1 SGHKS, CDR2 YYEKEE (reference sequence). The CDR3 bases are TGTGCCAGCAGCTTGGCGCAGACTCTCACAGATACGCAGTATTTT. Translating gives CASSLAQTLTDTQYF.

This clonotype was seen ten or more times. DNA for the CDR3: TGTGCCATCAGTGCTACAGGTACAGAGACCCAGTACTTC. Protein: CAISATGTETQYF. The V and J genes are TRBV10-3 and TRBJ2-5; weak D call: TRBD1 (5 bases). V was trimmed by 4 bases and J by 4 bases, leaving 10 bases between them. Germline V gene data show CDR1 as ENHRY and CDR2 as SYGVKD. The CDR3 length is 13 residues.

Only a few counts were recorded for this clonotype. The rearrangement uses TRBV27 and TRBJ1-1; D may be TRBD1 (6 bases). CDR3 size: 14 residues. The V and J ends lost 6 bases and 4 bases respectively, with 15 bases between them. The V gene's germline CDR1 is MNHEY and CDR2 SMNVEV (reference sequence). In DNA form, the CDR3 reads TGTGCCAGCAGCCCGGGCGGGGGGGCCACTGAAGCTTTCTTT. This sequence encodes CASSPGGGATEAFF.

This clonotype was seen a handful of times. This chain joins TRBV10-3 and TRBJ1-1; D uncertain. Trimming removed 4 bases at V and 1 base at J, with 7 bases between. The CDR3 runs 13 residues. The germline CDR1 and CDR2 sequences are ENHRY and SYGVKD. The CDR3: CAISAGWNTEAFF. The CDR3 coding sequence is TGTGCCATCAGTGCTGGCTGGAACACTGAAGCTTTCTTT.

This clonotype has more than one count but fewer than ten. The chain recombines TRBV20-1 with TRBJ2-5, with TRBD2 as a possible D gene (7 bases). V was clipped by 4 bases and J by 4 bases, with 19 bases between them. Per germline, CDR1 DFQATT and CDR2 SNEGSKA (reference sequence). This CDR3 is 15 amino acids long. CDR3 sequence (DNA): TGCAGTGCTACGGCGTATGCGGGGGCAGTAGAGACCCAGTACTTC. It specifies CSATAYAGAVETQYF.

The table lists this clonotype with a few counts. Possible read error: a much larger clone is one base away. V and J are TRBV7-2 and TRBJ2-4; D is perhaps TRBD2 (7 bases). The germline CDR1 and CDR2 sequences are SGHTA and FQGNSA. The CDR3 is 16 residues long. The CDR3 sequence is CASSTRGGLAKNIKYF. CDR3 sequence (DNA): TGTGCCAGCAGCACCCGCGGGGGCTTAGCCAAAAACATTAAGTACTTC.

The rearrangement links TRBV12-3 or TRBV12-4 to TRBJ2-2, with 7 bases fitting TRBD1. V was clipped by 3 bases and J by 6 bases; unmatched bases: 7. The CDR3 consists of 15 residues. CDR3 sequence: CASSFASTGSGELFF. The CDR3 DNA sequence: TGTGCCAGCAGTTTCGCATCGACAGGGTCCGGGGAGCTGTTTTTT.

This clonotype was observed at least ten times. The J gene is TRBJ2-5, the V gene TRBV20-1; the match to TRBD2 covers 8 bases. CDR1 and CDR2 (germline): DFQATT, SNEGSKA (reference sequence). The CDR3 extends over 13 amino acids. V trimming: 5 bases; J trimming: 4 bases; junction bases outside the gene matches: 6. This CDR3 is CSAGSGGAETQYF. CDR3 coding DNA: TGCAGTGCTGGGTCCGGGGGGGCAGAGACCCAGTACTTC.

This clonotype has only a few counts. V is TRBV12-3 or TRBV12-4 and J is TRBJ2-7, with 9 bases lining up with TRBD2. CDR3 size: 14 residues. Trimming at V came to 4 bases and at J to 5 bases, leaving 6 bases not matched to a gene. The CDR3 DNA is TGTGCCAGCAGTTCCTTAGCGGGAGTCGACGAGCAGTACTTC. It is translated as CASSSLAGVDEQYF.

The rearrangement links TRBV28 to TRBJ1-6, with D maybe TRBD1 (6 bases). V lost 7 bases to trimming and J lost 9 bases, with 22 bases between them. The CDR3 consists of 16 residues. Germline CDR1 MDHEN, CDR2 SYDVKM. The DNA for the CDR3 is TGTGCCAGCACTGACGGACAGAGGGGCATCGGTTCACCCCTCCACTTT. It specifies CASTDGQRGIGSPLHF.

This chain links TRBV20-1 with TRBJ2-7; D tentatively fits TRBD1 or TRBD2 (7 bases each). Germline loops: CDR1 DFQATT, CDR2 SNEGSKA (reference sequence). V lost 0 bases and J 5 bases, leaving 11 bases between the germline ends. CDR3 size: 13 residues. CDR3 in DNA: TGCAGTGCTAGAGATCAGGGGGGGAACGAGCAGTACTTC. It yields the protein CSARDQGGNEQYF.

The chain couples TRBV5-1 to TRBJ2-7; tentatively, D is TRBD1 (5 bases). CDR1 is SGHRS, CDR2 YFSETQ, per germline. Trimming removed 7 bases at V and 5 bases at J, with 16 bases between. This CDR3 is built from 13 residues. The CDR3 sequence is CASARDSLDEQYF. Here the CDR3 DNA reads TGCGCCAGCGCCCGTGACAGCCTTGACGAGCAGTACTTC.

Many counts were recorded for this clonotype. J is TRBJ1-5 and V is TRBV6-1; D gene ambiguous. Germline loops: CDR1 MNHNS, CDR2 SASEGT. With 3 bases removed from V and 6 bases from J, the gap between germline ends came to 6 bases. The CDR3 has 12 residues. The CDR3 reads CASSDWGQPQHF. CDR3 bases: TGTGCCAGCAGTGATTGGGGTCAGCCCCAGCATTTT.

The DNA for the CDR3 is TGTGCCATCAGTGCCTCGGACTCGGACACCGGGGAGCTGTTTTTT. Protein sequence: CAISASDSDTGELFF. This sequence joins TRBV10-3 and TRBJ2-2; a possible D gene is TRBD2 (5 bases). The V gene's germline CDR1 is ENHRY and CDR2 SYGVKD. The CDR3 consists of 15 residues. V gave up 4 bases and J gave up 3 bases, with 12 bases separating them.

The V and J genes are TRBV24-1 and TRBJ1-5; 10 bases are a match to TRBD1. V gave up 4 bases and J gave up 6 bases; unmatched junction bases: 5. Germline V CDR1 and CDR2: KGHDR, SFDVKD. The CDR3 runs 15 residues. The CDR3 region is CATSEGDRGGQPQHF. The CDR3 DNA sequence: TGTGCCACCAGTGAGGGGGACAGGGGTGGTCAGCCCCAGCATTTT.

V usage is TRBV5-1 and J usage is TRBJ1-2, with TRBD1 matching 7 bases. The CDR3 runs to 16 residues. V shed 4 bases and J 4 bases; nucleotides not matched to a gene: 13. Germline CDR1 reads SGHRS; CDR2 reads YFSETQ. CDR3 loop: CASSPTLDRRGYGYTF. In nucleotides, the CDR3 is TGCGCCAGCAGCCCCACCCTGGACAGGAGGGGCTATGGCTACACCTTC.

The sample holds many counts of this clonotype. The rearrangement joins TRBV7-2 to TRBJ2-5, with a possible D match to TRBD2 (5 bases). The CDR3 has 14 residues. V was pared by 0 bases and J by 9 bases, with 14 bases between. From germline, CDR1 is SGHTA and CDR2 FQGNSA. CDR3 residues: CASSLAREGGSQYF. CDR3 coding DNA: TGTGCCAGCAGCTTAGCGCGAGAGGGTGGGTCCCAGTACTTC.

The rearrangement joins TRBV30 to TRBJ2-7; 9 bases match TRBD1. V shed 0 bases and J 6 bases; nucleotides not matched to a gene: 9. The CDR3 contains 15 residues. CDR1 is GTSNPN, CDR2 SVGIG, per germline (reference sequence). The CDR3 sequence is CAWSVRRTGDGEQYF. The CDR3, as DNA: TGTGCCTGGAGTGTACGCCGGACAGGGGATGGCGAGCAGTACTTC.

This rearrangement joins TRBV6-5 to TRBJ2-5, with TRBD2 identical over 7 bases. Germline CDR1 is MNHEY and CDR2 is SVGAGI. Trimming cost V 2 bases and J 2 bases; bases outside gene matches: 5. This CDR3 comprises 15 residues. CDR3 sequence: CASSYTAGLQETQYF. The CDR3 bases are TGTGCCAGCAGTTACACAGCGGGGCTGCAAGAGACCCAGTACTTC.

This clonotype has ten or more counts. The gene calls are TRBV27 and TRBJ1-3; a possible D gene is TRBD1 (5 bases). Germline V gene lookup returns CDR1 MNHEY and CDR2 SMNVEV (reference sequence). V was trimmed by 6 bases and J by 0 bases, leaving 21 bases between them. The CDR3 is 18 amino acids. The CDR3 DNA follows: TGTGCCAGCAGCCGAGGCAGGGAGAAGATGGACTCTGGAAACACCATATATTTT. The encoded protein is CASSRGREKMDSGNTIYF.

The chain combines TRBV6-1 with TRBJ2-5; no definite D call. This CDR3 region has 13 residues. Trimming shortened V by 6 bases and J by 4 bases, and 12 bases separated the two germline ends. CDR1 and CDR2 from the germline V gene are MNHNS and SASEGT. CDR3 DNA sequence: TGTGCCAGCAGCAAAGGGTACGGAGAGACCCAGTACTTC. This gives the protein CASSKGYGETQYF.

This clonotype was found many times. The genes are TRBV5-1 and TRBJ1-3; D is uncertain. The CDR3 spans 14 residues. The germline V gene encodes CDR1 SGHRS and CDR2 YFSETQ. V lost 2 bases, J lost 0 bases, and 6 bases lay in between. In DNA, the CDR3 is TGCGCCAGCAGCTTAGGAATCTCTGGAAACACCATATATTTT. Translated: CASSLGISGNTIYF.

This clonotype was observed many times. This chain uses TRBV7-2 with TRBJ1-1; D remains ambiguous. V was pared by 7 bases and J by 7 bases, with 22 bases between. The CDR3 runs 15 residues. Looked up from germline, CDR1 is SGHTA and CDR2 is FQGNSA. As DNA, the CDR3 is TGTGCCAGCACCGGAGGGCGGGAAGACCGGCTTGAAGCTTTCTTT. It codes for CASTGGREDRLEAFF.